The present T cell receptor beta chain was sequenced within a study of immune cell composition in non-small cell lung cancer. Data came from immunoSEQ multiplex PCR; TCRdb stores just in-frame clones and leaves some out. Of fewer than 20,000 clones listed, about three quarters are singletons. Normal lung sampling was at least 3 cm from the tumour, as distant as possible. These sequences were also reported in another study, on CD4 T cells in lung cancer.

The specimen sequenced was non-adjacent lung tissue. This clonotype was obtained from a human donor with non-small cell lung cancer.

The CDR3 sequence: CASSGNPGQSTDTQYF. The CDR3 coding sequence is TGTGCCAGCAGCGGAAACCCGGGACAGAGCACAGATACGCAGTATTTT. The chain recombines TRBV9 with TRBJ2-3; 7 bases fit TRBD1. This CDR3 spans 16 amino acids. CDR1 is SGDLS, CDR2 YYNGEE, per germline. V lost 3 bases to trimming and J lost 0 bases; unmatched junction nucleotides: 7.